The 14 T cell receptor beta chains listed next were all sequenced from one sample in a study of cytomegalovirus exposure and HLA in healthy donors. PCR employed 60 Vbeta and 13 Jbeta primers. Generated by immunoSEQ multiplex PCR, the TCRdb table keeps only in-frame clones and is missing some. The table includes fewer than 150,000 clones, around 63% detected once. Sequenced material: PBMCs. These receptors all stem from a human donor in good health.

In this sample, this clone turned up once. The chain is built from TRBV6-1 and TRBJ2-5, with 7 bases identical to TRBD1. After removal of 2 bases from V and 0 bases from J, the junction contained 6 bases not matched to a gene. Germline V CDR1 and CDR2: MNHNS, SASEGT. The CDR3 extends over 16 amino acids. The CDR3 DNA reads TGTGCCAGCAGTGAATGGGTAGGGGGCCACCAAGAGACCCAGTACTTC. It yields the protein CASSEWVGGHQETQYF.

This rearrangement joins TRBV18 to TRBJ1-2; tentative D call: TRBD1 (6 bases). The CDR3 extends over 15 amino acids. In germline, CDR1 is KGHSH, CDR2 LQKENI. The V gene lost 2 bases and the J gene lost 4 bases, with 14 bases spanning the gap. CDR3 DNA sequence: TGTGCCAGCTCACCAAGTCGGGTAGGGGGCTATGGCTACACCTTC. This sequence encodes CASSPSRVGGYGYTF.

V is TRBV18 and J is TRBJ2-5; perhaps TRBD1 as D (6 bases). V was shortened by 6 bases and J by 1 base, with 15 bases between the two germline ends. The germline V gene has CDR1 KGHSH and CDR2 LQKENI. The CDR3 sequence is 15 residues long. CDR3 sequence: CASSPTTGAQETQYF. The CDR3 region has the DNA TGTGCCAGCTCGCCCACGACAGGTGCCCAAGAGACCCAGTACTTC.

The rearrangement links TRBV10-3 to TRBJ2-5; perhaps TRBD2 as D (5 bases). The CDR3 runs 13 residues. The germline CDR1 and CDR2 sequences are ENHRY and SYGVKD. Trimming removed 6 bases from V and 2 bases from J, with 10 bases in between. This chain's CDR3 is CAIRRELQETQYF. The CDR3 region has the DNA TGTGCCATCAGGAGGGAGTTACAAGAGACCCAGTACTTC.

This rearrangement joins TRBV29-1 to TRBJ2-2; D gene unclear. CDR3 length: 13 amino acids. V shed 3 bases and J shed 0 bases, with 5 bases lying between them. Per the germline V gene, CDR1 is SQVTM and CDR2 is ANQGSEA. The CDR3 nucleotides are TGCAGCGTTGATTCTGCGAACACCGGGGAGCTGTTTTTT. Its translation: CSVDSANTGELFF.

The J gene is TRBJ2-5, the V gene TRBV28; the match to TRBD2 covers 7 bases. This CDR3 is 14 amino acids long. V lost 5 bases and J lost 3; bases outside the gene matches: 6. The V gene's germline CDR1 is MDHEN and CDR2 SYDVKM. In DNA form, the CDR3 reads TGTGCCAGCAGTAACCTAGCGGCAAAAGAGACCCAGTACTTC. This codes for CASSNLAAKETQYF.

The chain carries TRBV7-9 and TRBJ1-3, with 9 bases matching TRBD1. This CDR3 has 16 amino acids. Germline-derived CDR1 and CDR2 are SEHNR and FQNEAQ (reference sequence). The V gene end was trimmed by 0 bases and the J gene end by 4 bases; junction bases not matched to a gene: 4. The CDR3 nucleotides read TGTGCCAGCAGCTTAGCAAGGACAGGGGCAGGAAACACCATATATTTT. Translating gives CASSLARTGAGNTIYF.

This clone was picked up a small number of times. The chain is built from TRBV19 and TRBJ1-5; 7 bases agree with TRBD1. With 2 bases clipped from V and 10 bases from J, the junction kept 14 bases outside the gene matches. Germline values: CDR1 LNHDA, CDR2 SQIVND (reference sequence). CDR3 length: 16 amino acids. CDR3 region: CASSIRSGDRANPQHF. In DNA, the CDR3 is TGTGCCAGTAGTATACGATCGGGAGACAGGGCCAATCCCCAGCATTTT.

The chain recombines TRBV28 with TRBJ2-1, with 9 bases aligning to TRBD1. CDR1 is MDHEN, CDR2 SYDVKM, per germline. The V segment lost 4 bases and the J segment 7 bases; nucleotides outside the gene matches: 5. This CDR3 has 14 amino acids. In nucleotides, the CDR3 is TGTGCCAGCAGTTGGGGACAGGGTGGGAATGAGCAGTTCTTC. Translation gives CASSWGQGGNEQFF. Drawing the rest from reference TRBV28 and TRBJ2-1, the complete variable domain is DVKVTQSSRYLVKRTGEKVFLECVQDMDHENMFWYRQDPGLGLRLIYFSYDVKMKEKGDIPEGYSVSREKKERFSLILESASTNQTSMYLCASSWGQGGNEQFFGPGTRLTVL.

The rearrangement links TRBV5-6 to TRBJ1-2; TRBD1 is a possible D gene (6 bases). The CDR3 is 13 residues long. Germline V CDR1 and CDR2: SGHDT, YYEEEE. Trimming shortened V by 4 bases and J by 6 bases, and 13 bases separated the two germline ends. The DNA for the CDR3 is TGTGCCAGCAGCCCCAGGACAGACAATGGCTACACCTTC. It yields the protein CASSPRTDNGYTF.

The gene calls are TRBV7-9 and TRBJ2-3, with 8 positions matching TRBD1. The CDR3 covers 16 residues. Germline V gives CDR1 SEHNR, CDR2 FQNEAQ (reference sequence). After removal of 2 bases from V and 3 bases from J, the junction contained 7 bases not matched to a gene. The CDR3 sequence is CASSLRRTGNTDTQYF. CDR3 bases: TGTGCCAGCAGCTTACGGCGGACAGGGAATACAGATACGCAGTATTTT.

This chain joins TRBV7-9 and TRBJ2-7, with TRBD2 identical over 7 bases. J lost 2 bases, V lost 5 bases, and 12 bases had no gene match. The CDR3 sequence is 16 residues long. Per germline, CDR1 SEHNR and CDR2 FQNEAQ (reference sequence). The DNA of the CDR3 is TGTGCCAGCAGCCCGGGGGGTTTAGCGGCCCCCTACGAGCAGTACTTC. Residues: CASSPGGLAAPYEQYF.

The CDR3 loop is CASSVERGLQETQYF. CDR3 nucleotides: TGTGCCAGCAGCGTCGAAAGAGGCCTCCAAGAGACCCAGTACTTC. The chain carries TRBV7-9 and TRBJ2-5; D unclear. Germline CDR1 SEHNR, CDR2 FQNEAQ (reference sequence). V shed 5 bases and J shed 1 base, with 14 bases lying between them. CDR3 size: 15 residues.

The V gene is TRBV2, the J gene TRBJ1-4, with D maybe TRBD1 (6 bases). Trimming pared 11 bases from V and 4 bases from J, leaving 17 bases between. This CDR3 region has 14 residues. The germline V gene encodes CDR1 SNHLY and CDR2 FYNNEI. The CDR3 is CARSGARSNEKLFF. CDR3 DNA: TGTGCCCGCTCAGGGGCGCGCAGTAATGAAAAACTGTTTTTT.